Listed here is a single T cell receptor beta chain. The sample is drawn from a study of blood T cells in healthy people across ages. Next came a second PCR, run for roughly 7 to 12 cycles, which used a sample-barcoded 5' primer along with a J-beta primer mix. CDR3-containing paired-end reads numbering at least 2.5 million came from each sample. TCRdb recomputed calls from the 5' RACE reads with MiXCR, one row per CDR3 protein. This table has about 580,000 distinct CDR3 sequences, roughly 43% appearing once. What was sequenced was blood. This clonotype originated in a man older than 75 in good health.

DNA of the CDR3: TGCGCCAGCAGCCAGCGTACTAGCGGGGGGCCCAAAAACATTCAGTACTTC. It is translated as CASSQRTSGGPKNIQYF. This rearrangement joins TRBV5-1 to TRBJ2-4, with 12 bases aligning to TRBD2. The germline gives CDR1 SGHRS, CDR2 YFSETQ. Losses at the gene ends were 4 bases for V and 2 bases for J; bases not matched to a gene: 7. The length of the CDR3 is 17 residues.